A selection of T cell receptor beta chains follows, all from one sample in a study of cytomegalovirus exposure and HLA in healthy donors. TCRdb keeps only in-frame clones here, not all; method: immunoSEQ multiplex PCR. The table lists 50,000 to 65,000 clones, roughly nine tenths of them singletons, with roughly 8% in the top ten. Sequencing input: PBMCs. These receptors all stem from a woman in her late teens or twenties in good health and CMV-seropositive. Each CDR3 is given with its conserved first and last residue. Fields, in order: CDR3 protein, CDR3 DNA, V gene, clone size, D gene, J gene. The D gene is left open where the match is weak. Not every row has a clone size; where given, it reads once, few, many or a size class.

CASRLDLGANYGYTF | TGTGCCAGCAGGTTAGACTTGGGCGCTAACTATGGCTACACCTTC | TRBV7-2 | . | . | TRBJ1-2
CASSLWRRQELSYNEQFF | TGTGCCAGCAGCTTGTGGAGACGACAGGAGCTCTCCTACAATGAGCAGTTCTTC | TRBV5-4 | . | . | TRBJ2-1
CASSPTMGGGSYNEQFF | TGTGCCAGCAGCCCTACAATGGGGGGGGGTTCCTACAATGAGCAGTTCTTC | TRBV11-2 | . | TRBD2 | TRBJ2-1
CASSRGGSGGATDTQYF | TGTGCCAGCAGCCGAGGGGGTAGCGGGGGGGCCACAGATACGCAGTATTTT | TRBV5-4 | . | TRBD2 | TRBJ2-3
CASTGRPGTGEDGYTF | TGTGCCAGCACCGGCCGACCCGGGACAGGGGAGGATGGCTACACCTTC | TRBV7-6 | . | TRBD1 | TRBJ1-2
CASTLTSGDEQYF | TGTGCCAGCACCCTGACTAGCGGGGACGAGCAGTACTTC | TRBV28 | . | TRBD2 | TRBJ2-7
CASSLDQGAFYEQYF | TGTGCCAGCAGCTTAGACCAGGGGGCTTTCTACGAGCAGTACTTC | TRBV7-8 | . | TRBD1 | TRBJ2-7
CASSIGGDPFYGYTF | TGTGCCAGTAGTATAGGGGGAGACCCTTTCTATGGCTACACCTTC | TRBV19 | . | . | TRBJ1-2
CASNAGTRPEYEQYF | TGTGCCAGCAATGCTGGGACTAGGCCTGAATACGAGCAGTACTTC | TRBV27 | . | TRBD2 | TRBJ2-7
CASSVPGQGSGELFF | TGTGCCAGCAGCGTCCCGGGACAGGGTTCCGGGGAGCTGTTTTTT | TRBV6-5 | once | TRBD1 | TRBJ2-2
CASKRTRDSTAIEQYF | TGTGCCAGCAAGCGGACCCGGGACAGTACGGCTATCGAGCAGTACTTC | TRBV6-6 | . | TRBD1 | TRBJ2-7
CASSEGGQEAFF | TGTGCCAGCAGTGAAGGGGGGCAGGAAGCTTTCTTT | TRBV6-1 | . | . | TRBJ1-1
CASSFPGTDTQYF | TGTGCCAGCAGCTTTCCCGGCACAGATACGCAGTATTTT | TRBV7-2 | . | . | TRBJ2-3
CAWSGGAADTQYF | TGTGCCTGGAGTGGGGGAGCAGCGGATACGCAGTATTTT | TRBV30 | . | . | TRBJ2-3
CASTRESLNTGELFF | TGTGCCAGCACCCGGGAATCGTTAAACACCGGGGAGCTGTTTTTT | TRBV5-4 | . | . | TRBJ2-2
CASSGQFKRGVETQYF | TGCGCCAGCAGCGGGCAGTTTAAGCGGGGGGTCGAGACCCAGTACTTC | TRBV5-1 | few | TRBD2 | TRBJ2-5
CASSVKMNTEAFF | TGTGCCAGCAGTGTAAAAATGAACACTGAAGCTTTCTTT | TRBV2 | . | . | TRBJ1-1
CASSTLDGRTGANVLTF | TGTGCCAGTAGTACCCTAGACGGAAGAACTGGGGCCAACGTCCTGACTTTC | TRBV19 | . | . | TRBJ2-6
CASSLSQAGRGNEQFF | TGTGCCAGCAGCTTATCCCAAGCGGGGCGCGGCAATGAGCAGTTCTTC | TRBV7-6 | . | TRBD2 | TRBJ2-1
CASKDRVSYEQYF | TGTGCCAGTAAGGACAGGGTTTCCTACGAGCAGTACTTC | TRBV27 | . | TRBD1 | TRBJ2-7
CATDRGNSYNSPLHF | TGTGCCACAGATAGGGGCAACTCCTATAATTCACCCCTCCACTTT | TRBV6-1 | few | . | TRBJ1-6
CSVETLAGGRDEQFF | TGCAGCGTTGAAACACTAGCGGGGGGGCGGGATGAGCAGTTCTTC | TRBV29-1 | . | TRBD2 | TRBJ2-1
CASSLVLEAFF | TGTGCCAGCAGCTTAGTCCTGGAAGCTTTCTTT | TRBV11-2 | . | . | TRBJ1-1
CASREGQGFNGYTF | TGTGCCAGCCGAGAGGGACAGGGGTTTAATGGCTACACCTTC | TRBV9 | . | TRBD1 | TRBJ1-2
CASSEASAAGSAYNEQFF | TGTGCCAGCAGTGAAGCATCTGCGGCGGGTTCGGCCTACAATGAGCAGTTCTTC | TRBV2 | . | . | TRBJ2-1
CASSPPRGSAEAFF | TGTGCCAGCTCACCACCGCGGGGCTCGGCTGAAGCTTTCTTT | TRBV18 | . | . | TRBJ1-1
CASVYNVGGTYTF | TGTGCCAGCGTTTATAATGTCGGGGGTACTTACACCTTC | TRBV2 | once | . | TRBJ1-2
CASSPGTGGSGANVLTF | TGTGCCAGCAGTCCTGGGACAGGAGGGTCTGGGGCCAACGTCCTGACTTTC | TRBV27 | . | TRBD1 | TRBJ2-6
CASSHYDSANQPQHF | TGTGCCAGCAGCCACTACGACAGCGCCAATCAGCCCCAGCATTTT | TRBV7-2 | . | . | TRBJ1-5
CASSLSGADQPQHF | TGTGCCAGCAGCTTGTCAGGGGCGGATCAGCCCCAGCATTTT | TRBV7-6 | once | . | TRBJ1-5
CASRSTRGNYSPLHF | TGTGCCAGCAGAAGCACCAGGGGTAATTATTCACCCCTCCACTTT | TRBV6-1 | . | . | TRBJ1-6
CASSLGTAYGYTF | TGTGCCAGCAGCTTGGGGACAGCCTATGGCTACACCTTC | TRBV5-6 | . | . | TRBJ1-2
CASSGSGLAYGYTF | TGTGCCAGCAGTGGGTCAGGGCTTGCGTATGGCTACACCTTC | TRBV6-1 | . | . | TRBJ1-2
CASSYREASYEQYF | TGTGCCAGCAGTTACAGGGAGGCGTCCTACGAGCAGTACTTC | TRBV6-5 | . | . | TRBJ2-7
CASRYSGQAFDEQFF | TGTGCCAGCAGGTACTCGGGACAGGCTTTTGATGAGCAGTTCTTC | TRBV28 | . | TRBD1 | TRBJ2-1
CASSKKTGAQETQYF | TGTGCCAGCAGTAAGAAGACAGGGGCCCAAGAGACCCAGTACTTC | TRBV5-4 | . | TRBD1 | TRBJ2-5
CASRDRRNQPQHF | TGTGCCAGCAGGGACAGACGCAATCAGCCCCAGCATTTT | TRBV6-1 | few | . | TRBJ1-5
CASSYRGTSSYNSPLHF | TGTGCCAGCAGTTACCGGGGTACGAGCTCCTATAATTCACCCCTCCACTTT | TRBV7-8 | . | . | TRBJ1-6
CAWSKSGTSFGDEQFF | TGTGCCTGGAGTAAATCCGGGACTAGCTTTGGGGATGAGCAGTTCTTC | TRBV30 | . | TRBD2 | TRBJ2-1
CAWSATGAYGYTF | TGTGCCTGGAGCGCGACAGGAGCCTATGGCTACACCTTC | TRBV30 | few | . | TRBJ1-2
CASRRGTGVLAGTDTQYF | TGTGCCAGTAGACGAGGGACAGGGGTACTAGCGGGTACAGATACGCAGTATTTT | TRBV19 | . | . | TRBJ2-3
CASSYRGSSYEQYF | TGTGCCAGCAGTTACCGAGGTAGCTCCTACGAGCAGTACTTC | TRBV6-5 | . | . | TRBJ2-7
CAWSGGSLKGYGYTF | TGTGCCTGGAGTGGGGGCAGCCTTAAGGGCTATGGCTACACCTTC | TRBV30 | . | . | TRBJ1-2
CASSLNPSGNTIYF | TGTGCCAGCAGTTTAAATCCTTCTGGAAACACCATATATTTT | TRBV27 | . | . | TRBJ1-3
CASNEGVLDQPQHF | TGTGCCAGCAACGAAGGGGTTCTAGATCAGCCCCAGCATTTT | TRBV6-6 | few | . | TRBJ1-5
CASRPGLADTGELFF | TGTGCCAGCAGGCCGGGACTAGCGGACACCGGGGAGCTGTTTTTT | TRBV27 | . | TRBD2 | TRBJ2-2
CASSFWGPVNTEAFF | TGTGCCAGCAGTTTTTGGGGGCCCGTGAACACTGAAGCTTTCTTT | TRBV27 | . | . | TRBJ1-1
CASRRAGTGGIYEQYF | TGCGCCAGCCGACGTGCCGGGACAGGGGGTATCTACGAGCAGTACTTC | TRBV5-1 | . | TRBD1 | TRBJ2-7
CASSFSGTSNNNEQFF | TGTGCCAGCAGCTTTTCCGGGACTAGTAACAACAATGAGCAGTTCTTC | TRBV5-4 | . | TRBD2 | TRBJ2-1
CASSQDLALAGGSSYNEQFF | TGTGCCAGCAGCCAAGATTTAGCACTAGCGGGGGGCAGCTCCTACAATGAGCAGTTCTTC | TRBV4-2 | . | TRBD2 | TRBJ2-1
CASSFQQGGNQPQHF | TGTGCCAGCAGCTTTCAACAGGGGGGTAATCAGCCCCAGCATTTT | TRBV7-2 | . | TRBD1 | TRBJ1-5
CASSLRTGNTEAFF | TGTGCCAGCAGCTTGAGGACAGGGAACACTGAAGCTTTCTTT | TRBV11-1 | . | TRBD1 | TRBJ1-1
CASSETGASAEAFF | TGTGCCAGCAGCGAGACAGGGGCGAGCGCTGAAGCTTTCTTT | TRBV13 | . | TRBD1 | TRBJ1-1
CSVKAGTGSPLHF | TGCAGCGTAAAAGCAGGGACTGGTTCACCCCTCCACTTT | TRBV29-1 | once | . | TRBJ1-6
CASSGQINQPQHF | TGTGCCAGCAGTGGTCAGATCAATCAGCCCCAGCATTTT | TRBV7-2 | . | . | TRBJ1-5